These 30 T cell receptor beta chains share one sample of origin, sequenced in a study of beta chain features in type 1 diabetes. What these receptors recognize is not known. Study findings and constraints: Type 1 diabetes patients showed a moderate but significant shortening of TCRB CDR3s in all four CD4+ subsets.

Isolated RNA was reverse transcribed in full, so expressed TCRB transcripts were sequenced. TCRdb's copy holds only in-frame clones and misses some; the assay was immunoSEQ multiplex PCR. The top ten clones hold 1% of a sample with hundreds of thousands of clones, about a tenth of them seen once. The specimen was central memory CD4+ T cells from blood. The receptors originated from a man between 25 and 39 years old with type 1 diabetes.

The V gene is TRBV2, the J gene TRBJ1-1; D ambiguous. The CDR3 consists of 14 residues. Trimming took off 7 bases at V and 0 bases at J, with 12 bases between the two ends. Germline V lookup: CDR1 SNHLY, CDR2 FYNNEI. The chain's CDR3 is CASTVSRVNTEAFF. CDR3 DNA: TGTGCCAGCACGGTCTCGAGGGTGAACACTGAAGCTTTCTTT.

With respect to this clone: A read error may explain this, as a much larger clone is one base away. The sample carries other DNA sequences with the same CDR3. The chain joins TRBV9 to TRBJ1-2; perhaps TRBD1 as D (6 bases). The CDR3 extends over 13 amino acids. The V and J ends lost 3 bases and 2 bases respectively, with 8 bases between them. In germline, CDR1 is SGDLS, CDR2 YYNGEE. As DNA, the CDR3 is TGTGCCAGCAGCGCCCAGGGGAACTATGGCTACACCTTC. Translation: CASSAQGNYGYTF.

This clone was detected only a few times. The rearrangement joins TRBV30 to TRBJ2-2; D gene ambiguous. CDR1 is GTSNPN, CDR2 SVGIG, per germline (reference sequence). Trimming stripped 1 base from V and 1 base from J, with 4 bases between. The CDR3 has 13 residues. The CDR3 DNA sequence: TGTGCCTGGAGTGCTCAGAACACCGGGGAGCTGTTTTTT. Its protein is CAWSAQNTGELFF.

The V and J genes are TRBV2 and TRBJ2-7; D is unclear. V lost 4 bases and J 4 bases, leaving 8 bases between the germline ends. The V gene's germline CDR1 is SNHLY and CDR2 FYNNEI. The CDR3 is 12 amino acids. The CDR3 DNA follows: TGTGCCAGCAGTGTCGTCCGATACGAGCAGTACTTC. As protein: CASSVVRYEQYF.

The V and J genes are TRBV15 and TRBJ1-2, with TRBD1 matching over 9 bases. The length of the CDR3 is 16 residues. CDR1 and CDR2 from the germline V gene are LNHNV and YYDKDF (reference sequence). Trimming removed 5 bases from V and 5 bases from J; junction bases left unmatched: 12. DNA of the CDR3: TGTGCCACCAGCCCGTTGGAGGGACAGGGTTTGTATGGCTACACCTTC. Translating it yields CATSPLEGQGLYGYTF.

This clone was observed a handful of times. CDR3 region: CASSQAGRGSEQYF. In nucleotides, the CDR3 is TGTGCCAGCAGCCAAGCGGGACGCGGTAGCGAGCAGTACTTC. The chain joins TRBV14 to TRBJ2-7; D could derive from TRBD1 or TRBD2 (5 bases each). Per germline, CDR1 SGHDN and CDR2 FVKESK. The CDR3 is 14 amino acids. Trimming left V 1 base short and J 6 bases short, with 13 bases between.

This clone was detected only a few times. V gene TRBV7-9 combines with J gene TRBJ2-1, with 9 bases lining up with TRBD2. The J segment lost 2 bases and the V segment lost 2 bases, leaving 4 bases of the junction unmatched. The germline CDR1 and CDR2 sequences are SEHNR and FQNEAQ (reference sequence). The CDR3 spans 16 residues. The CDR3 bases are TGTGCCAGCAGCTTACTAGCGGGGATGGCCTACAATGAGCAGTTCTTC. The encoded protein is CASSLLAGMAYNEQFF.

As for this clone: A read error is possible here, since a much larger clone lies one base away. The chain combines TRBV28 with TRBJ2-3, with D unclear. The CDR3 is 12 amino acids. Germline V gene sequence: CDR1 MDHEN, CDR2 SYDVKM. V lost 6 bases to trimming and J lost 2 bases, with 6 bases between them. The CDR3: CASSTHTDTQYF. CDR3 in DNA: TGTGCCAGCAGCACACACACAGATACGCAGTATTTT.

This clone was counted only a few times. V gene TRBV9 combines with J gene TRBJ2-5, with 8 positions matching TRBD2. Germline V lookup: CDR1 SGDLS, CDR2 YYNGEE. CDR3 length: 15 amino acids. After removal of 3 bases from V and 5 bases from J, the junction contained 9 bases not matched to a gene. This CDR3 reads CASSARGGSLETQYF. CDR3 DNA sequence: TGTGCCAGCAGCGCCCGGGGGGGGTCCCTGGAGACCCAGTACTTC.

This chain uses TRBV29-1 with TRBJ2-7; 8 nucleotides agree with TRBD1. The junction had 7 bases not matched to a gene; V was cut back by 1 base and J by 2 bases. Germline V gene lookup returns CDR1 SQVTM and CDR2 ANQGSEA. This CDR3 has 15 residues. The DNA for the CDR3 is TGCAGCGTTGAAGGAGTGGCAGGGGGCCCCTACGAGCAGTACTTC. As protein: CSVEGVAGGPYEQYF.

This clone has only a few counts. This sequence joins TRBV7-8 and TRBJ2-7, with 7 nucleotides matching TRBD1. The trim removed 5 bases at V and 6 bases at J, leaving 7 bases unmatched. Germline CDR1 reads SGHVS; CDR2 reads FQNEAQ. This CDR3 is 13 amino acids long. CDR3 nucleotide sequence: TGTGCCAGCAGCGTAGATGACAGGGTCGAGCAGTACTTC. Translating gives CASSVDDRVEQYF. Filled out from reference TRBV7-8 and TRBJ2-7, the complete variable domain reads GAGVSQSPRYKVAKRGQDVALRCDPISGHVSLFWYQQALGQGPEFLTYFQNEAQLDKSGLPSDRFFAERPEGSVSTLKIQRTQQEDSAVYLCASSVDDRVEQYFGPGTRLTVT.

This clone was picked up a small number of times. The rearrangement joins TRBV7-2 to TRBJ2-5; possibly TRBD2 for D (6 bases). The CDR3 contains 15 residues. V was shortened by 0 bases and J by 4 bases, with 12 bases between the two germline ends. CDR1 and CDR2 (germline): SGHTA, FQGNSA. CDR3 protein: CASSLAPLGLETQYF. DNA for the CDR3: TGTGCCAGCAGCTTAGCCCCTCTGGGACTAGAGACCCAGTACTTC. Together with reference TRBV7-2 and TRBJ2-5, the CDR3 gives the full variable domain: GAGVSQSPSNKVTEKGKDVELRCDPISGHTALYWYRQSLGQGLEFLIYFQGNSAPDKSGLPSDRFSAERTGGSVSTLTIQRTQQEDSAVYLCASSLAPLGLETQYFGPGTRLLVL.

This chain links TRBV30 with TRBJ1-2, with unresolved D. Germline-derived CDR1 and CDR2 are GTSNPN and SVGIG (reference sequence). V was pared by 2 bases and J by 2 bases, with 12 bases between. The CDR3 has 14 residues. The CDR3 is CAWSLGRRNYGYTF. The CDR3 bases are TGTGCCTGGAGTCTAGGGCGGCGAAACTATGGCTACACCTTC.

The chain combines TRBV6-5 with TRBJ2-1; D remains ambiguous. Trimming pared 5 bases from V and 11 bases from J, leaving 19 bases between. This CDR3 contains 14 residues. Germline lookup yields CDR1 MNHEY and CDR2 SVGAGI. The CDR3 loop reads CASSPHLSGWKQFF. The CDR3 DNA is TGTGCCAGCAGTCCACACCTAAGTGGTTGGAAGCAGTTCTTC.

This clone occurred a few times. This chain connects TRBV28 to TRBJ1-5, with 10 bases lining up with TRBD1. Germline trimming cut 3 bases from V and 3 bases from J; bases unmatched to any gene: 5. Germline-derived CDR1 and CDR2 are MDHEN and SYDVKM. The CDR3 runs 16 residues. This chain's CDR3 is CASSFGDRGSNQPQHF. CDR3 nucleotides: TGTGCCAGCAGTTTTGGGGACAGGGGATCCAATCAGCCCCAGCATTTT.

This chain connects TRBV18 to TRBJ2-3; TRBD1 is a possible D gene (5 bases). Trimming stripped 2 bases from V and 2 bases from J, with 8 bases between. The length of the CDR3 is 14 residues. Germline CDR1 KGHSH, CDR2 LQKENI. CDR3 sequence (DNA): TGTGCCAGCTCACCAAGGGGCCCCACAGATACGCAGTATTTT. It translates to CASSPRGPTDTQYF.

This clone was found a few times. Other DNA sequences from this sample encode an identical CDR3 as well. The chain couples TRBV5-1 to TRBJ1-5; no clear D. CDR3 length: 13 amino acids. The germline V gene has CDR1 SGHRS and CDR2 YFSETQ. Trimming took off 3 bases at V and 1 base at J, with 5 bases between the two ends. CDR3 DNA sequence: TGCGCCAGCAGCTCGGACAGCAATCAGCCCCAGCATTTT. Protein sequence: CASSSDSNQPQHF.

In this sample, this clone turned up a few times. V usage is TRBV19 and J usage is TRBJ2-7; the D call may be TRBD1 or TRBD2 (5 bases each). The V gene lost 5 bases and the J gene lost 0 bases, with 14 bases spanning the gap. Germline V lookup: CDR1 LNHDA, CDR2 SQIVND (reference sequence). This CDR3 has 15 residues. This CDR3 reads CASSWGRMNSYEQYF. In nucleotides, the CDR3 is TGTGCCAGTAGTTGGGGACGGATGAACTCCTACGAGCAGTACTTC.

This clone was counted only a few times. V usage is TRBV20-1 and J usage is TRBJ1-4; the D is unclear. Trimming stripped 6 bases from V and 8 bases from J, with 10 bases between. This CDR3 contains 11 residues. Germline CDR1 and CDR2: DFQATT and SNEGSKA (reference sequence). The CDR3 spells CSAIVDEKLFF. CDR3 bases: TGCAGTGCAATAGTCGACGAAAAACTGTTTTTT.

The chain carries TRBV10-1 and TRBJ2-3; 8 bases are shared with TRBD2. The CDR3 runs to 13 residues. V shed 5 bases, J shed 10 bases, and the junction held 8 bases outside the gene matches. The germline V gene has CDR1 WNHNN and CDR2 SYGVQD (reference sequence). The CDR3 DNA reads TGCGCCAGCAGTCCCGACGGACTAGCCGCGCAGTATTTT. Translated: CASSPDGLAAQYF.

At least ten counts were recorded for this clone. This chain joins TRBV18 and TRBJ1-4; D is undetermined. Germline V gene data show CDR1 as KGHSH and CDR2 as LQKENI. V was cut by 3 bases and J by 2 bases, with 13 bases left in between. The CDR3 loop spans 16 amino acids. CDR3 nucleotides: TGTGCCAGCTCACCGCGGGTTGGAGGTACTAATGAAAAACTGTTTTTT. It translates to CASSPRVGGTNEKLFF. The full variable domain, rest sourced from reference TRBV18 and TRBJ1-4, is NAGVMQNPRHLVRRRGQEARLRCSPMKGHSHVYWYRQLPEEGLKFMVYLQKENIIDESGMPKERFSAEFPKEGPSILRIQQVVRGDSAAYFCASSPRVGGTNEKLFFGSGTQLSVL.

This clone was seen a few times. V is TRBV6-6 and J is TRBJ2-5, with TRBD1 matching 7 bases. J lost 4 bases, V lost 6 bases, and 5 bases had no gene match. Germline V gene lookup returns CDR1 MNHNY and CDR2 SVGAGI (reference sequence). This CDR3 is 13 amino acids long. The CDR3 here is CASSRRTGETQYF. Here the CDR3 DNA reads TGTGCCAGCAGCCGTAGGACAGGAGAGACCCAGTACTTC.

V gene TRBV7-2 combines with J gene TRBJ2-3, with D uncertain. V gave up 5 bases and J gave up 5 bases, with 11 bases separating them. The CDR3 runs to 13 residues. Germline assignment: CDR1 SGHTA and CDR2 FQGNSA. CDR3 DNA: TGTGCCAGCAGCCCCGGGCCCAGAGATACGCAGTATTTT. Encoded protein: CASSPGPRDTQYF. The entire variable domain, with the rest obtained from reference TRBV7-2 and TRBJ2-3, is as follows: GAGVSQSPSNKVTEKGKDVELRCDPISGHTALYWYRQSLGQGLEFLIYFQGNSAPDKSGLPSDRFSAERTGGSVSTLTIQRTQQEDSAVYLCASSPGPRDTQYFGPGTRLTVL.

The chain combines TRBV7-2 with TRBJ2-5; D gene ambiguous. Germline V gives CDR1 SGHTA, CDR2 FQGNSA. This CDR3 spans 13 amino acids. Trimming pared 3 bases from V and 5 bases from J, leaving 10 bases between. CDR3 protein: CASSFATGETQYF. The DNA for the CDR3 is TGTGCCAGCAGCTTTGCGACTGGGGAGACCCAGTACTTC.

The chain has TRBV25-1 and TRBJ1-4; D may be TRBD1 (5 bases). CDR3 length: 14 residues. CDR1 is MGHDK and CDR2 is SYGVNS in the germline V gene. Trimming took off 0 bases at V and 8 bases at J, with 10 bases between the two ends. In DNA form, the CDR3 reads TGTGCCAGCAGTGAATACTCACAGGACGAAAAACTGTTTTTT. It specifies CASSEYSQDEKLFF.

In this sample, this clone turned up a few times. The V call is TRBV7-9, the J call TRBJ2-2; D is ambiguous. Germline assignment: CDR1 SEHNR and CDR2 FQNEAQ (reference sequence). V gave up 3 bases and J gave up 6 bases, with 5 bases separating them. The CDR3 has 12 residues. CDR3 sequence (DNA): TGTGCCAGCAGCTTCGGAGCCGGGGAGCTGTTTTTT. It encodes CASSFGAGELFF.

The chain couples TRBV30 to TRBJ1-6; tentatively, D is TRBD1 (6 bases). The germline V gene has CDR1 GTSNPN and CDR2 SVGIG (reference sequence). The CDR3 is 16 residues long. V dropped 4 bases and J dropped 7 bases, with 20 bases sitting between them. The CDR3 nucleotides are TGTGCCTGGACTCTTCAGGGACATTCGGGAAATTCACCCCTCCACTTT. This codes for CAWTLQGHSGNSPLHF.

This clone was seen a few times. The chain has TRBV29-1 and TRBJ2-7, with D perhaps being TRBD1 or TRBD2 (5 bases each). V was pared by 7 bases and J by 4 bases, with 11 bases between. Germline V CDR1 and CDR2: SQVTM, ANQGSEA. This CDR3 spans 11 amino acids. DNA for the CDR3: TGCAGCGGGAGAGGGGATTACGAGCAGTACTTC. Its protein product is CSGRGDYEQYF.

This clone was picked up a small number of times. The chain employs TRBV5-6 and TRBJ1-2, with D perhaps matching TRBD1 (5 bases). Trimming took 0 bases from V and 4 from J, leaving 10 bases between them. Germline V gene lookup returns CDR1 SGHDT and CDR2 YYEEEE. The CDR3 spans 14 residues. The CDR3 DNA is TGTGCCAGCAGCTTGGCCGAGGGGATCTATGGCTACACCTTC. Its protein product is CASSLAEGIYGYTF.

This clone was observed at least ten times. The chain uses TRBV2 and TRBJ2-5; D is possibly TRBD1 or TRBD2 (5 bases each). This CDR3 is built from 14 residues. V dropped 4 bases and J dropped 5 bases, with 14 bases sitting between them. Germline CDR1 and CDR2: SNHLY and FYNNEI. As DNA, the CDR3 is TGTGCCAGCAGTGGACGGACCGGGGACGAGACCCAGTACTTC. It yields the protein CASSGRTGDETQYF.